This TCR beta chain originates from a study of chemoradiotherapy in HPV16-positive cancers. The assay was immunoSEQ multiplex PCR, and TCRdb's table has in-frame clones only and misses some. The data contain over a thousand clones, roughly 87% of them singletons. V lost 3 bases and J 6 bases, leaving 12 bases between the germline ends. CDR3 length: 13 residues. Germline values: CDR1 SGDLS, CDR2 YYNGEE. Sequences were derived from tumor tissue, sampled from a patient who underwent chemoradiotherapy. The origin of this receptor is a human donor with HPV-associated anogenital cancer. The chain couples TRBV9 to TRBJ1-2; a possible D gene is TRBD1 (6 bases). The CDR3 loop is CASSDNRVHGYTF. As DNA, the CDR3 is TGTGCCAGCAGCGATAACAGGGTTCATGGCTACACCTTC. Drawing the rest from reference TRBV9 and TRBJ1-2, the complete variable domain is DSGVTQTPKHLITATGQRVTLRCSPRSGDLSVYWYQQSLDQGLQFLIQYYNGEERAKGNILERFSAQQFPDLHSELNLSSLELGDSALYFCASSDNRVHGYTFGSGTRLTVV.